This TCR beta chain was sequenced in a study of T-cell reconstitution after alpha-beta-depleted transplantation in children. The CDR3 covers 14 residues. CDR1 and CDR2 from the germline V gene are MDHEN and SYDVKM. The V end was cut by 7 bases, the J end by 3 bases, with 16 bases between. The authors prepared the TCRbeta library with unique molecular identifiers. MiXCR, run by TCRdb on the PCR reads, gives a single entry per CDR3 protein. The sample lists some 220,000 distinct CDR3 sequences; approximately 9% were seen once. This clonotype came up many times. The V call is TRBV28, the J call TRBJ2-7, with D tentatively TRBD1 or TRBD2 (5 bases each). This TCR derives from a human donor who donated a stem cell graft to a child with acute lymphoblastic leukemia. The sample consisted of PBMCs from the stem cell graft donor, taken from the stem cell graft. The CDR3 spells CASMGEGAYYEQYF. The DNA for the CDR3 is TGTGCCAGCATGGGGGAAGGGGCCTACTACGAGCAGTACTTC. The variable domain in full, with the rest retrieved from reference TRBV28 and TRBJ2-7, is DVKVTQSSRYLVKRTGEKVFLECVQDMDHENMFWYRQDPGLGLRLIYFSYDVKMKEKGDIPEGYSVSREKKERFSLILESASTNQTSMYLCASMGEGAYYEQYFGPGTRLTVT.